This T cell receptor (beta chain) stems from a study of breast tumors, draining lymph nodes, adjacent tissues. Notes on the study in general: Tumor T cell lymph node origin was a supported hypothesis, not proven. Tumors had less TCR diversity than lymph nodes, more than nontumor tissue.

TCRdb called the multiplex PCR reads again in MiXCR, with one record for every CDR3 protein. The repertoire holds about 80,000 distinct CDR3 sequences, with roughly a fifth as singletons. The CDR3 contains 12 residues. Deletions cut 4 bases from V and 7 bases from J, with 10 bases between. Looked up from germline, CDR1 is SGHTA and CDR2 is FQGNSA. Samples came from axillary lymph nodes draining the breast cancer. A word on this clonotype: No antigen is known for it.

This sequence was found in a female donor with breast cancer. Some clones in this sample may be carry-over from other donors' samples. The chain carries TRBV7-2 and TRBJ1-2, with a possible D match to TRBD1 (5 bases). The sequenced sample consisted of axillary lymph node tissue. CDR3 protein: CASSSQGGGYTF. The DNA of the CDR3 is TGTGCCAGCAGCTCGCAGGGTGGTGGCTACACCTTC.